Presented here are 14 T cell receptor beta chains from one specimen sequenced in a study of vaccination and CD4 T cells after COVID-19 (dated by TCRdb to 2021 to 2024). These receptors have no known antigen. The sample's treatment or condition, from its label and the paper: approximately nine-day PBMC culture with coronavirus spike peptide pools or control peptides (ViraFEST assay). The library was built by means of PCR. The reads were generated on an Illumina iSeq 100. TCR sequencing of DNA from cultured CD4+ T cells used the Oncomine TCR Beta short-read assay at the Johns Hopkins FTIC core. TCRdb reprocessing: public reads trimmed at Q25 with fastp, clones called with MiXCR, in-frame beta chains kept. CDR3 protein sequences are deduplicated, and each keeps its most common genes and DNA. The sample table shows about 20,000 distinct CDR3 sequences, and 60% to 75% are seen once. Jointly, the top ten make up over 3.5% of the sample.

The sample comprised CD4+ T cells from blood, cultured in vitro. These receptor sequences come from a human donor who had recovered from COVID-19.

This clonotype turned up a few times. The V gene is TRBV20-1, the J gene TRBJ2-3, with D possibly TRBD1 on 5 matching bases. V shed 2 bases and J shed 2 bases, with 14 bases lying between them. Germline CDR1 reads DFQATT; CDR2 reads SNEGSKA (reference sequence). This CDR3 spans 15 amino acids. Here the CDR3 reads CSARRVGALTDTQYF. The CDR3 DNA reads TGCAGTGCTAGAAGAGTAGGGGCCCTCACAGATACGCAGTATTTT.

This chain uses TRBV7-9 with TRBJ2-5; possibly TRBD2 for D (5 bases). V dropped 6 bases and J dropped 5 bases, with 16 bases sitting between them. CDR1 SEHNR and CDR2 FQNEAQ come from the germline V gene (reference sequence). This CDR3 is 14 amino acids long. CDR3 protein: CASSLGGGGETQYF. CDR3 in DNA: TGTGCCAGCAGTCTAGGAGGAGGCGGCGAGACCCAGTACTTC.

The rearrangement uses TRBV19 and TRBJ2-2; TRBD1 matches at 9 bases. This CDR3 is built from 16 residues. Losses at the gene ends were 5 bases for V and 5 bases for J; bases not matched to a gene: 9. The germline gives CDR1 LNHDA, CDR2 SQIVND (reference sequence). DNA of the CDR3: TGTGCCAGTAGTTCGGGTCGGGACAGGGCAACCGGGGAGCTGTTTTTT. It encodes CASSSGRDRATGELFF. The full variable domain, in which reference TRBV19 and TRBJ2-2 provide the parts outside the CDR3, is DGGITQSPKYLFRKEGQNVTLSCEQNLNHDAMYWYRQDPGQGLRLIYYSQIVNDFQKGDIAEGYSVSREKKESFPLTVTSAQKNPTAFYLCASSSGRDRATGELFFGEGSRLTVL.

This clonotype was seen a handful of times. The chain recombines TRBV6-1 with TRBJ2-7, with 8 bases fitting TRBD2. The CDR3 length is 14 residues. V lost 2 bases, J lost 4 bases, and 4 bases stayed unmatched. CDR1 and CDR2 from the germline V gene are MNHNS and SASEGT. The DNA of the CDR3 is TGTGCCAGCAGTGAACGGGGGGGAAAATACGAGCAGTACTTC. This codes for CASSERGGKYEQYF.

The chain links TRBV7-3 to TRBJ1-5; D remains unclear. The CDR3 extends over 16 amino acids. Germline CDR1 SGHTA, CDR2 FQGTGA. Deletions cut 1 base from V and 5 bases from J, with 15 bases between. This CDR3 reads CASSLNRGRWDQPQHF. CDR3 bases: TGTGCCAGCAGCTTAAACCGGGGAAGATGGGATCAGCCCCAGCATTTT.

This clonotype occurred a few times. V usage is TRBV2 and J usage is TRBJ1-6; TRBD1 matches 7 bases. With 4 bases clipped from V and 0 bases from J, the junction kept 3 bases outside the gene matches. The CDR3 has 16 amino acids. Germline assignment: CDR1 SNHLY and CDR2 FYNNEI. The CDR3 sequence is CASSVRGPSYNSPLHF. For the CDR3, the DNA is TGTGCCAGCAGTGTTAGGGGGCCCTCCTATAATTCACCCCTCCACTTT.

The chain recombines TRBV7-2 with TRBJ1-2; the match to TRBD1 covers 7 bases. V was pared by 3 bases and J by 14 bases, with 15 bases of the junction left unmatched. The germline V gene encodes CDR1 SGHTA and CDR2 FQGNSA. The CDR3 is made up of 14 amino acids. The CDR3 loop is CASSLTGSGKPSTF. In nucleotides, the CDR3 is TGTGCCAGCAGCTTGACAGGGTCGGGGAAACCGTCGACCTTC. Drawing the rest from reference TRBV7-2 and TRBJ1-2, the complete variable domain is GAGVSQSPSNKVTEKGKDVELRCDPISGHTALYWYRQSLGQGLEFLIYFQGNSAPDKSGLPSDRFSAERTGGSVSTLTIQRTQQEDSAVYLCASSLTGSGKPSTFGSGTRLTVV.

The chain combines TRBV20-1 with TRBJ1-2; TRBD1 aligns across 9 bases. This CDR3 is built from 14 residues. The J segment lost 0 bases and the V segment lost 3 bases, leaving 2 bases of the junction unmatched. The germline gives CDR1 DFQATT, CDR2 SNEGSKA (reference sequence). CDR3 sequence reads: CSARGTGTNYGYTF. The CDR3 nucleotides read TGCAGTGCTAGGGGGACAGGGACTAACTATGGCTACACCTTC.

The chain has TRBV7-9 and TRBJ2-5; 9 bases match TRBD1. The V gene end was trimmed by 7 bases and the J gene end by 6 bases; junction bases not matched to a gene: 15. This CDR3 region has 16 residues. CDR1 is SEHNR, CDR2 FQNEAQ, per germline (reference sequence). The CDR3 DNA reads as TGTGCCAGCAACTTGCCCCGGGGGACAGGGTTTCAGACCCAGTACTTC. Translation: CASNLPRGTGFQTQYF.

The chain joins TRBV6-1 to TRBJ2-1, with no clear D. The CDR3 is 14 residues long. Per germline, CDR1 MNHNS and CDR2 SASEGT. With 9 bases removed from V and 0 bases from J, the gap between germline ends came to 12 bases. DNA for the CDR3: TGTGCCAGTCTGGCCATACGCTCCTACAATGAGCAGTTCTTC. This gives the protein CASLAIRSYNEQFF.

The V call is TRBV6-2 or TRBV6-3, the J call TRBJ2-3; D gene uncertain. Looked up from germline, CDR1 is MNHEY and CDR2 is SVGEGT. Trimming took 6 bases from V and 3 from J, leaving 16 bases between them. The CDR3 consists of 15 residues. CDR3 residues: CASSPRDGRTDTQYF. The CDR3 DNA reads TGTGCCAGCAGCCCTAGGGATGGTAGGACAGATACGCAGTATTTT.

This chain uses TRBV6-1 with TRBJ1-5; D unresolved. This CDR3 is 15 amino acids long. The V and J ends lost 6 bases and 0 bases respectively, with 12 bases between them. Germline lookup yields CDR1 MNHNS and CDR2 SASEGT. CDR3 region: CASSPPSNSNQPQHF. CDR3 nucleotide sequence: TGTGCCAGCAGCCCACCCTCTAATAGCAATCAGCCCCAGCATTTT.

The chain is built from TRBV20-1 and TRBJ1-2, with D unresolved. The CDR3 has 13 residues. CDR1 and CDR2 from the germline V gene are DFQATT and SNEGSKA (reference sequence). The V and J ends lost 3 bases and 4 bases respectively, with 12 bases between them. The CDR3 here is CSARSPGPYGYTF. The CDR3 region has the DNA TGCAGTGCTAGGAGCCCAGGCCCCTATGGCTACACCTTC.

The chain uses TRBV6-1 and TRBJ2-5; TRBD1 or TRBD2 may be the D gene (5 bases each). The V end was cut by 3 bases, the J end by 5 bases, with 7 bases between. CDR1 and CDR2 (germline): MNHNS, SASEGT. CDR3 length equals 12 residues. The CDR3 DNA sequence: TGTGCCAGCAGTGAGGGACGGGAGACCCAGTACTTC. It yields the protein CASSEGRETQYF.